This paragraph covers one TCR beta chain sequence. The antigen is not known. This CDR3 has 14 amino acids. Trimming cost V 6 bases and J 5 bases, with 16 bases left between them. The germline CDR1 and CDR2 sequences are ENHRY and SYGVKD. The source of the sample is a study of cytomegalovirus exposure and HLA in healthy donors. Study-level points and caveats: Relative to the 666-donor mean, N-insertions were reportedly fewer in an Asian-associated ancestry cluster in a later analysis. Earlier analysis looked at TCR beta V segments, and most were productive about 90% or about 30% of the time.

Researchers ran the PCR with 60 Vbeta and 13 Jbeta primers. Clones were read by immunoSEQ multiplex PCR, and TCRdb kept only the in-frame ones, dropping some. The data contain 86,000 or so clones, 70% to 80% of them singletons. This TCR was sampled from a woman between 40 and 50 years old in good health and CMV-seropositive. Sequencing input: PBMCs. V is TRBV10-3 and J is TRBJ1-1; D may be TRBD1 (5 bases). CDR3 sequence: CAIRGTGRETEAFF. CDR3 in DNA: TGTGCCATCAGGGGGACCGGGAGGGAGACTGAAGCTTTCTTT.